The 21 T cell receptor beta chains presented below share a single source sample, sequenced in a study of T cells in Graves' hyperthyroidism and ophthalmopathy. The TCR beta CDR3 regions underwent amplification using RNA transcripts as the source. During a first-round RT-PCR of the TCR CDR3, the HTBI primer set was used. TCRdb ran MiXCR on the multiplex PCR reads and lists one entry per CDR3 protein. The table has under 400,000 distinct CDR3 sequences, approximately 25% seen once; the top ten hold more than 60%. Sequenced sample: blood. The receptors originated from a man aged 50 or older with Graves' hyperthyroidism.

This clonotype was counted at least ten times. The chain employs TRBV11-3 and TRBJ2-2; D might be TRBD2 (5 bases). V lost 3 bases, J lost 0 bases, and 11 bases lay in between. The CDR3 is 16 residues long. CDR1 and CDR2 from the germline V gene are SGHNT and YENEEA. The CDR3 DNA follows: TGTGCCAGCAGCTTTCGCAGCGGAACGAACACCGGGGAGCTGTTTTTT. Amino acids: CASSFRSGTNTGELFF.

In this sample, this clonotype turned up many times. The V and J genes are TRBV6-1 and TRBJ2-3, with D unresolved. V was cut by 0 bases and J by 5 bases, with 12 bases left in between. This CDR3 has 15 residues. Germline values: CDR1 MNHNS, CDR2 SASEGT. The chain's CDR3 is CASSEASNSGDTQYF. The CDR3 DNA reads as TGTGCCAGCAGTGAAGCGTCAAATTCGGGAGATACGCAGTATTTT.

The rearrangement uses TRBV20-1 and TRBJ1-1, with D uncertain. Looked up from germline, CDR1 is DFQATT and CDR2 is SNEGSKA (reference sequence). V lost 4 bases to trimming and J lost 3 bases, with 21 bases between them. The CDR3 covers 16 residues. The CDR3 DNA reads TGCAGTGCTAACCGCCCCGGGGTTGAGGTGGACACTGAAGCTTTCTTT. Amino acids: CSANRPGVEVDTEAFF.

With regard to this clonotype: Since a much larger clone is just one base distant, this may be a read error. The chain uses TRBV3-1 and TRBJ2-1, with no clear D. This CDR3 is 14 amino acids long. Germline loops: CDR1 LGHDT, CDR2 YNNKEL (reference sequence). The CDR3 region has the DNA TGTGCCAGCAGCCAATACGGAACCTACAAGGAGCAGTTCTTC. This translates into CASSQYGTYKEQFF.

In this sample, this clonotype turned up many times. V and J are TRBV2 and TRBJ2-3; 7 positions match TRBD1. This CDR3 is built from 13 residues. V lost 8 bases to trimming and J lost 3 bases; unmatched junction nucleotides: 5. Germline CDR1 is SNHLY and CDR2 is FYNNEI. The CDR3 nucleotides read TGTGCCAGCGGAAGGGGGCTGACAGATACGCAGTATTTT. This sequence encodes CASGRGLTDTQYF.

V usage is TRBV7-2 and J usage is TRBJ2-5; no firm D call. From germline, CDR1 is SGHTA and CDR2 FQGNSA. The ends were cut back, 5 bases at V and 1 base at J, with 14 bases in the middle. The CDR3 totals 15 residues. The CDR3 reads CASSESLAIQETQYF. CDR3 DNA sequence: TGTGCCAGCAGCGAGTCATTAGCAATCCAAGAGACCCAGTACTTC.

The chain employs TRBV20-1 and TRBJ1-5, with 7 bases aligning to TRBD1. The CDR3 is made up of 14 amino acids. Per the germline V gene, CDR1 is DFQATT and CDR2 is SNEGSKA (reference sequence). J lost 3 bases, V lost 5 bases, and 7 bases had no gene match. The CDR3 region is CSAFNGTVNQPQHF. The CDR3 DNA reads TGCAGTGCTTTCAATGGGACAGTCAATCAGCCCCAGCATTTT.

Only one count was recorded for this clonotype. The chain combines TRBV11-2 with TRBJ2-3, with D unresolved. Germline V gene data show CDR1 as SGHAT and CDR2 as FQNNGV. The V and J ends lost 4 bases and 2 bases respectively, with 13 bases between them. This CDR3 contains 15 residues. CDR3 sequence reads: CASSSHESFTDTQYF. In DNA form, the CDR3 reads TGTGCCAGCAGCTCACATGAGAGTTTCACAGATACGCAGTATTTT.

This clonotype was counted many times. The CDR3 is CASSLDRGHEQYF. The CDR3 DNA sequence: TGTGCCAGCAGCTTGGACAGGGGGCACGAGCAGTACTTC. The chain combines TRBV7-6 with TRBJ2-7, with 11 bases matching TRBD1. With V trimmed by 3 bases and J by 5 bases, 0 bases remained unmatched. Germline V gene data show CDR1 as SGHVS and CDR2 as FNYEAQ. The CDR3 sequence is 13 residues long. Filled out from reference TRBV7-6 and TRBJ2-7, the complete variable domain reads GAGVSQSPRYKVTKRGQDVALRCDPISGHVSLYWYRQALGQGPEFLTYFNYEAQQDKSGLPNDRFSAERPEGSISTLTIQRTEQRDSAMYRCASSLDRGHEQYFGPGTRLTVT.

This clonotype occurred many times. V usage is TRBV7-9 and J usage is TRBJ1-1; possibly TRBD1 for D (5 bases). The V end was cut by 5 bases, the J end by 4 bases, with 20 bases between. The CDR3 contains 16 residues. Germline V lookup: CDR1 SEHNR, CDR2 FQNEAQ (reference sequence). The CDR3 reads CASSRTPGGGGTEAFF. Here the CDR3 DNA reads TGTGCCAGCAGCCGGACACCCGGTGGGGGAGGCACTGAAGCTTTCTTT.

There are a few counts of this clonotype. The chain is built from TRBV7-2 and TRBJ2-5, with D perhaps TRBD1 (6 bases). Germline V gives CDR1 SGHTA, CDR2 FQGNSA. V lost 6 bases to trimming and J lost 5 bases, with 19 bases between them. The CDR3 extends over 15 amino acids. The CDR3 bases are TGTGCCAGCAGTGCGACCGGGACCCAGGGGGAGACCCAGTACTTC. Translating gives CASSATGTQGETQYF.

This clonotype was seen more than once but under ten times. The chain carries TRBV7-8 and TRBJ2-7, with unresolved D. CDR1 is SGHVS, CDR2 FQNEAQ, per germline. This CDR3 is built from 13 residues. Between the trimmed V and J ends, which lost 6 bases and 0 bases, there was a span of 9 bases. CDR3 nucleotides: TGTGCCAGCAGTATTGCGGTCTCCTACGAGCAGTACTTC. This encodes CASSIAVSYEQYF. Combining the CDR3 with reference TRBV7-8 and TRBJ2-7 gives the whole variable domain GAGVSQSPRYKVAKRGQDVALRCDPISGHVSLFWYQQALGQGPEFLTYFQNEAQLDKSGLPSDRFFAERPEGSVSTLKIQRTQQEDSAVYLCASSIAVSYEQYFGPGTRLTVT.

This clonotype was detected only a few times. The rearrangement links TRBV10-3 to TRBJ2-5; unclear D gene. V was trimmed by 0 bases and J by 5 bases, leaving 16 bases between them. In germline, CDR1 is ENHRY, CDR2 SYGVKD. CDR3 length equals 16 residues. Here the CDR3 reads CAISESSGRMLETQYF. The CDR3 region has the DNA TGTGCCATCAGTGAGTCTTCGGGCCGCATGTTGGAGACCCAGTACTTC.

The table lists this clonotype with many counts. The J gene is TRBJ1-1, the V gene TRBV30; TRBD1 is a possible D gene (5 bases). The CDR3 sequence is 16 residues long. From germline, CDR1 is GTSNPN and CDR2 SVGIG (reference sequence). Between the trimmed V and J ends, which lost 0 bases and 1 base, there was a span of 15 bases. CDR3 in amino acids: CAWSVWGTPSNTEAFF. The CDR3 nucleotides read TGTGCCTGGAGTGTTTGGGGGACCCCTTCGAACACTGAAGCTTTCTTT.

This clonotype was counted a few times. The gene calls are TRBV24-1 and TRBJ1-1, with D unresolved. Deletions cut 2 bases from V and 0 bases from J, with 9 bases between. Germline V gene sequence: CDR1 KGHDR, CDR2 SFDVKD. CDR3 length equals 15 residues. The DNA of the CDR3 is TGTGCCACCAGTGATTCTTCCAGAATGAACACTGAAGCTTTCTTT. As protein: CATSDSSRMNTEAFF.

The chain joins TRBV6-2 or TRBV6-3 to TRBJ1-4, with no clear D. This CDR3 is built from 14 residues. Germline V gives CDR1 MNHEY, CDR2 SVGEGT. V lost 5 bases to trimming and J lost 6 bases, with 13 bases between them. The CDR3 DNA is TGTGCCAGCAGTCCAAGGGAGACCTATGAAAAACTGTTTTTT. Protein product: CASSPRETYEKLFF.

This clonotype has more than one count but fewer than ten. The chain couples TRBV28 to TRBJ2-5, with D maybe TRBD1 (6 bases). V was shortened by 2 bases and J by 5 bases, with 9 bases between the two germline ends. The CDR3 extends over 13 amino acids. CDR1 is MDHEN, CDR2 SYDVKM, per germline. CDR3 DNA: TGTGCCAGCAGTTTAAAGAGGGGGGAGACCCAGTACTTC. This encodes CASSLKRGETQYF. The variable domain in full, with the rest retrieved from reference TRBV28 and TRBJ2-5, is DVKVTQSSRYLVKRTGEKVFLECVQDMDHENMFWYRQDPGLGLRLIYFSYDVKMKEKGDIPEGYSVSREKKERFSLILESASTNQTSMYLCASSLKRGETQYFGPGTRLLVL.

In its sample, this clonotype was seen many times. This chain links TRBV28 with TRBJ2-3, with 12 bases matching TRBD2. This CDR3 has 16 residues. V dropped 5 bases and J dropped 5; count of bases not matched to a gene: 8. The germline V gene encodes CDR1 MDHEN and CDR2 SYDVKM. The CDR3 DNA reads TGTGCCAGCAGTCCCCTAGCGGGAGGGGATGGAGATACGCAGTATTTT. This sequence encodes CASSPLAGGDGDTQYF.

In its sample, this clonotype was seen a few times. V usage is TRBV13 and J usage is TRBJ2-5; D tentatively reads TRBD1 or TRBD2 (6 bases each). The CDR3 runs to 15 residues. Germline V gene data show CDR1 as PRHDT and CDR2 as FYEKMQ (reference sequence). V was clipped by 2 bases and J by 7 bases, with 17 bases between them. The CDR3 region has the DNA TGTGCCAGCAGCTTAACGGGGGCTAAGTCTGGGACCCAGTACTTC. Translation: CASSLTGAKSGTQYF.

The chain employs TRBV7-8 and TRBJ2-1; perhaps TRBD2 as D (5 bases). The germline V gene has CDR1 SGHVS and CDR2 FQNEAQ. This CDR3 is 14 amino acids long. Trimming removed 6 bases at V and 0 bases at J, with 9 bases between. The CDR3: CASSRDGSYNEQFF. The CDR3 region has the DNA TGTGCCAGCAGTCGGGATGGCTCCTACAATGAGCAGTTCTTC. The full variable domain, rest sourced from reference TRBV7-8 and TRBJ2-1, is GAGVSQSPRYKVAKRGQDVALRCDPISGHVSLFWYQQALGQGPEFLTYFQNEAQLDKSGLPSDRFFAERPEGSVSTLKIQRTQQEDSAVYLCASSRDGSYNEQFFGPGTRLTVL.

The V call is TRBV20-1, the J call TRBJ2-1, with 10 bases identical to TRBD2. Germline CDR1 DFQATT, CDR2 SNEGSKA (reference sequence). CDR3 size: 15 residues. V dropped 1 base and J dropped 8; count of bases not matched to a gene: 8. The CDR3 protein is CSARASGRGLDEQFF. The CDR3 coding sequence is TGCAGTGCTAGAGCTAGCGGGAGAGGTCTGGATGAGCAGTTCTTC.